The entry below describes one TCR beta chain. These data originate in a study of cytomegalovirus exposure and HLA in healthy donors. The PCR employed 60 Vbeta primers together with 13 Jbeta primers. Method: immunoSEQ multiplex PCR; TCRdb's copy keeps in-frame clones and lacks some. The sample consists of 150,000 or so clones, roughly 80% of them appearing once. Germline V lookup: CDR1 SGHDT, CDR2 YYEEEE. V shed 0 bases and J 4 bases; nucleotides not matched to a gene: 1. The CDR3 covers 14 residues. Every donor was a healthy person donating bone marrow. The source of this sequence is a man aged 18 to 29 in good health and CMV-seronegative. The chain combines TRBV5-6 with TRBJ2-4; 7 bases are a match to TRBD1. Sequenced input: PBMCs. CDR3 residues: CASSLGQGKNIQYF. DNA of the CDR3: TGTGCCAGCAGCTTGGGACAGGGTAAAAACATTCAGTACTTC.